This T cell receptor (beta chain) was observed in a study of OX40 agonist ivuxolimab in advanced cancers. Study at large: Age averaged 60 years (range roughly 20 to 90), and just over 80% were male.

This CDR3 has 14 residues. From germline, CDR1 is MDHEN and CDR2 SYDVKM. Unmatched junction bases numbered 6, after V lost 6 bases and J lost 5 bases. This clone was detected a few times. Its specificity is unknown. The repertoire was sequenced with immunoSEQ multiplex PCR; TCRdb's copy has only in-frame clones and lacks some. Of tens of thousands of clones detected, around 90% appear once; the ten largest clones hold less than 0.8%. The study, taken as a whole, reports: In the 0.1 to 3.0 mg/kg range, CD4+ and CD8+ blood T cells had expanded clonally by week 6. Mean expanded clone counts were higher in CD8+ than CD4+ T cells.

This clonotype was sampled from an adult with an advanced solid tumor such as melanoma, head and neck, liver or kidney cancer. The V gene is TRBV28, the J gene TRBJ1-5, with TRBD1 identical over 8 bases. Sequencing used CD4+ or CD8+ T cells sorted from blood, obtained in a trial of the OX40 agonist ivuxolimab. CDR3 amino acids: CASRRQGPDQPQHF. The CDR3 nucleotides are TGTGCCAGCAGGCGACAGGGGCCCGATCAGCCCCAGCATTTT.